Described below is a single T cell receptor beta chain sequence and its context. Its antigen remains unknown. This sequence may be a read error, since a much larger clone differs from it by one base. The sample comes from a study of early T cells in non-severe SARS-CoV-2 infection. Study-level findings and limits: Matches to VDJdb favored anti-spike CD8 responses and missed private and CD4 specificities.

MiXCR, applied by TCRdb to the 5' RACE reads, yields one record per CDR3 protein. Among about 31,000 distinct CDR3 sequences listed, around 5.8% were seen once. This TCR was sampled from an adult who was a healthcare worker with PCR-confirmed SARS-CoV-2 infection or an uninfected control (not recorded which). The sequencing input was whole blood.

The CDR3 DNA reads TGTGCCAGCAGGGGTGACGGCCACACATATACGCAGTATTTT. Translation: CASRGDGHTYTQYF. The genes are TRBV6-5 and TRBJ2-3; D unclear. CDR1 is MNHEY, CDR2 SVGAGI, per germline. The CDR3 runs 14 residues.